The source of this T cell receptor (beta chain) is a study of T cell responses to AZD1222 COVID-19 vaccine. Findings and caveats of the study: Seropositive at baseline were only a handful of AZD1222 recipients. Spike-specific TCR repertoires showed rising breadth and depth after two AZD1222 doses.

About this clone itself: Its antigen is still unknown.

The protocol was immunoSEQ multiplex PCR, while the TCRdb copy is restricted to in-frame clones and leaves out a portion. Of fewer than 130,000 clones listed, 88% are singletons. This receptor was identified in an adult in good health. The sample consisted of peripheral blood, taken on day 0 of AZD1222 vaccination.

CDR3 loop: CSASLSYEQYF. The CDR3 DNA follows: TGCAGTGCTAGTCTCAGCTACGAGCAGTACTTC. V is TRBV20-1 and J is TRBJ2-7; the D is unclear. The length of the CDR3 is 11 residues. V was cut by 3 bases and J by 3 bases, with 6 bases left in between. Germline assignment: CDR1 DFQATT and CDR2 SNEGSKA (reference sequence).